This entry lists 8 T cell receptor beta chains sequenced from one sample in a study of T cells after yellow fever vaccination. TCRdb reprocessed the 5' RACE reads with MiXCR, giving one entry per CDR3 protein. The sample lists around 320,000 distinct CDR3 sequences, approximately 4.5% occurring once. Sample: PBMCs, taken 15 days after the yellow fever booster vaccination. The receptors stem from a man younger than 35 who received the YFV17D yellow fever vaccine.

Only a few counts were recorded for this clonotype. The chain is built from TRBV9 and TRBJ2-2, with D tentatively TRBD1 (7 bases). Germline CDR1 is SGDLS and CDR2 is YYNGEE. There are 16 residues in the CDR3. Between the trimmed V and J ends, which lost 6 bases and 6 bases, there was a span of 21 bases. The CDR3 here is CASTPSRGARAGELFF. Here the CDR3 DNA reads TGTGCCAGCACCCCCAGCAGGGGGGCGAGAGCCGGGGAGCTGTTTTTT.

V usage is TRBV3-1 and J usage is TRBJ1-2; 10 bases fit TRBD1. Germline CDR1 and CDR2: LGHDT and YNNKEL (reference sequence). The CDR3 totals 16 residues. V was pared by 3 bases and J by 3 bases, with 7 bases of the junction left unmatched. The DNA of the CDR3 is TGTGCCAGCAGCCACCGGGACAGGGGACCTTACTATGGCTACACCTTC. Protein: CASSHRDRGPYYGYTF.

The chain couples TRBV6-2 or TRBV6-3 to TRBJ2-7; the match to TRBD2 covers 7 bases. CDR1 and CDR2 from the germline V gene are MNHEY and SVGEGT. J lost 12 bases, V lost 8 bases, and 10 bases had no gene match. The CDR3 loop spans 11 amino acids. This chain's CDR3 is CASEFGRTRYF. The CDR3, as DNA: TGTGCCAGCGAGTTTGGAAGGACTAGGTACTTC.

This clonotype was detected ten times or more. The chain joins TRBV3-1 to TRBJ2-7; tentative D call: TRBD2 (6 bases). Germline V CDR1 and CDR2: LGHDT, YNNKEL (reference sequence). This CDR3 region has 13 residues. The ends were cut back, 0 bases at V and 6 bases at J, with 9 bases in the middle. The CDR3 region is CASSQDEGGEQYV. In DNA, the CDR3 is TGTGCCAGCAGCCAAGATGAGGGAGGCGAGCAGTACGTC.

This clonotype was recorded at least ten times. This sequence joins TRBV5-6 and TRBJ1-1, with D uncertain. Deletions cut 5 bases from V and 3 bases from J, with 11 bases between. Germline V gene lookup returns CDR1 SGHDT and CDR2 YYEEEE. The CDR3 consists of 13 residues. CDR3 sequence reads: CASRADRYTEAFF. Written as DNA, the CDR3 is TGTGCCAGCAGAGCGGACCGGTACACTGAAGCTTTCTTT. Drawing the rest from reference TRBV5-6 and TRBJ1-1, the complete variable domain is DAGVTQSPTHLIKTRGQQVTLRCSPKSGHDTVSWYQQALGQGPQFIFQYYEEEERQRGNFPDRFSGHQFPNYSSELNVNALLLGDSALYLCASRADRYTEAFFGQGTRLTVV.

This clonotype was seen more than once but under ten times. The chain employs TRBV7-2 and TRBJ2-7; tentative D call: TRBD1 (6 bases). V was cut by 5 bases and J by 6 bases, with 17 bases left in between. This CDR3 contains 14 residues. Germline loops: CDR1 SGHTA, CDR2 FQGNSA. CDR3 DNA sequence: TGTGCCAGCAGCCCTCGGACAGCACCTAGCGAGCAGTACTTC. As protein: CASSPRTAPSEQYF.

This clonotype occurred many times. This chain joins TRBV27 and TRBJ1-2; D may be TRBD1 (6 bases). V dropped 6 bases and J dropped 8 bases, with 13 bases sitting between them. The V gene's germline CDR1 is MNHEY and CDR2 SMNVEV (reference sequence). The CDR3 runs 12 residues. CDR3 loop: CASRGSGAGYTF. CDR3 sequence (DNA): TGTGCCAGCAGGGGGTCGGGGGCCGGCTACACCTTC.

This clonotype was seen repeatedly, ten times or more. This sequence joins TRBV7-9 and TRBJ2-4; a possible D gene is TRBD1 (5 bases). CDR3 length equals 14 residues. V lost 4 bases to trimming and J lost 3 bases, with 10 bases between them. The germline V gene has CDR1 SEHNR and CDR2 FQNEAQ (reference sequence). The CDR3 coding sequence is TGTGCCAGCAGCTACGGAAGGGGCAAAAACATTCAGTACTTC. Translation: CASSYGRGKNIQYF.